The 29 T cell receptor beta chains listed next were all sequenced from one sample in a study of blood T cell repertoires in COVID-19. Here immunoSEQ multiplex PCR was the method, and the copy in TCRdb shows in-frame clones only, minus some. The sample includes about 240,000 clones, 86% seen only once; the top ten take less than 8%. The specimen was peripheral blood. Receptor source: a man aged 60-69 years with acute or convalescent COVID-19.

The J gene is TRBJ2-2, the V gene TRBV5-5; 7 nucleotides line up with TRBD1. Germline CDR1 SGHKS, CDR2 YYEKEE (reference sequence). This CDR3 spans 13 amino acids. V lost 7 bases and J lost 1; bases outside the gene matches: 1. The CDR3: CASGQENTGELFF. The CDR3 coding sequence is TGTGCCAGCGGACAGGAGAACACCGGGGAGCTGTTTTTT. The whole variable domain, filled in from reference TRBV5-5 and TRBJ2-2, reads DAGVTQSPTHLIKTRGQQVTLRCSPISGHKSVSWYQQVLGQGPQFIFQYYEKEERGRGNFPDRFSARQFPNYSSELNVNALLLGDSALYLCASGQENTGELFFGEGSRLTVL.

This clone occurred once. The chain couples TRBV5-6 to TRBJ1-2; weak D call: TRBD1 (6 bases). Trimming removed 4 bases from V and 1 base from J, with 11 bases in between. The CDR3 contains 14 residues. Per the germline V gene, CDR1 is SGHDT and CDR2 is YYEEEE. CDR3 coding DNA: TGTGCCAGCAGCGGAGACAGGCTTAACTATGGCTACACCTTC. It codes for CASSGDRLNYGYTF.

This chain connects TRBV9 to TRBJ1-5, with 7 bases lining up with TRBD1. The CDR3 sequence is 14 residues long. V shed 4 bases, J shed 7 bases, and the junction held 8 bases outside the gene matches. The germline V gene has CDR1 SGDLS and CDR2 YYNGEE. The CDR3 here is CASSSGQAQQPQHF. The CDR3 nucleotides read TGTGCCAGCAGCTCAGGACAGGCTCAGCAGCCCCAGCATTTT.

With respect to this clone: Other DNA sequences in this sample translate to the same CDR3. The chain carries TRBV29-1 and TRBJ2-7; TRBD2 matches 13 bases. The CDR3 loop spans 13 amino acids. Germline trimming cut 4 bases from V and 4 bases from J; bases unmatched to any gene: 1. Germline V gene lookup returns CDR1 SQVTM and CDR2 ANQGSEA. This chain's CDR3 is CSVGTSGSYEQYF. CDR3 nucleotide sequence: TGCAGCGTTGGGACTAGCGGGAGTTACGAGCAGTACTTC.

The chain links TRBV7-3 to TRBJ2-2, with D perhaps matching TRBD2 (7 bases). This CDR3 contains 15 residues. Deletions cut 4 bases from V and 7 bases from J, with 16 bases between. The germline gives CDR1 SGHTA, CDR2 FQGTGA. The CDR3 loop is CASSSSWEGDGELFF. CDR3 DNA: TGTGCCAGCAGCTCCTCTTGGGAGGGGGACGGGGAGCTGTTTTTT.

The J gene is TRBJ2-6, the V gene TRBV19; D gene uncertain. This CDR3 comprises 16 residues. Germline CDR1 LNHDA, CDR2 SQIVND (reference sequence). Trimming cost V 8 bases and J 0 bases, with 14 bases left between them. The CDR3 sequence: CASLEARSSGANVLTF. The CDR3 nucleotides read TGTGCCAGTCTAGAGGCTAGGAGCTCTGGGGCCAACGTCCTGACTTTC.

The chain joins TRBV11-2 to TRBJ1-1, with 12 bases matching TRBD1. Trimming took 6 bases from V and 2 from J; bases not matched to a gene: 7. CDR1 SGHAT and CDR2 FQNNGV come from the germline V gene. The CDR3 runs 16 residues. CDR3 sequence: CASRTGTGGVNTEAFF. For the CDR3, the DNA is TGTGCCAGCAGAACCGGGACAGGGGGCGTTAACACTGAAGCTTTCTTT.

The V call is TRBV11-3, the J call TRBJ1-1; possibly TRBD1 for D (5 bases). Germline loops: CDR1 SGHNT, CDR2 YENEEA. CDR3 size: 11 residues. V lost 11 bases to trimming and J lost 4 bases, with 11 bases between them. CDR3 sequence: CASRQGTEAFF. The DNA of the CDR3 is TGTGCCTCCCGGCAGGGCACTGAAGCTTTCTTT.

CDR3 protein: CASTIGTSGRWEQFF. The DNA of the CDR3 is TGTGCCAGCACCATCGGGACTAGCGGGAGGTGGGAGCAGTTCTTC. This rearrangement joins TRBV6-6 to TRBJ2-1, with 15 bases matching TRBD2. Germline V lookup: CDR1 MNHNY, CDR2 SVGAGI (reference sequence). CDR3 length equals 15 residues. V trimming: 7 bases; J trimming: 10 bases; junction bases outside the gene matches: 8.

This chain joins TRBV11-3 and TRBJ2-7, with 10 nucleotides matching TRBD1. The V and J ends lost 2 bases and 3 bases, in that order; junction bases with no gene match: 16. Germline CDR1 and CDR2: SGHNT and YENEEA. CDR3 size: 19 residues. Written as DNA, the CDR3 is TGTGCCAGCAGCTTAACCGGGACAGGGGCGTCAACCCTAAGCTACGAGCAGTACTTC. Its protein product is CASSLTGTGASTLSYEQYF.

The rearrangement uses TRBV7-8 and TRBJ2-3, with 12 bases matching TRBD2. V shed 8 bases and J 3 bases; nucleotides not matched to a gene: 9. The germline CDR1 and CDR2 sequences are SGHVS and FQNEAQ. This CDR3 has 16 residues. Written as DNA, the CDR3 is TGTGCCAGCGGTGGACTAGCGGGGAAGAGGACAGATACGCAGTATTTT. This sequence encodes CASGGLAGKRTDTQYF. The entire variable domain, with the rest obtained from reference TRBV7-8 and TRBJ2-3, is as follows: GAGVSQSPRYKVAKRGQDVALRCDPISGHVSLFWYQQALGQGPEFLTYFQNEAQLDKSGLPSDRFFAERPEGSVSTLKIQRTQQEDSAVYLCASGGLAGKRTDTQYFGPGTRLTVL.

CDR3 sequence (DNA): TGTGCCAGCTCGGCAGGGGGAAACAATGAGCAGTTCTTC. This sequence encodes CASSAGGNNEQFF. This chain links TRBV12-3 or TRBV12-4 with TRBJ2-1; 7 bases fit TRBD1. The junction had 6 bases not matched to a gene; V was cut back by 8 bases and J by 5 bases. The CDR3 length is 13 residues.

The V call is TRBV18, the J call TRBJ1-1; D call uncertain. The germline gives CDR1 KGHSH, CDR2 LQKENI. The CDR3 runs 14 residues. V gave up 3 bases and J gave up 3 bases, with 11 bases separating them. Here the CDR3 reads CASSPLTADTEAFF. CDR3 nucleotide sequence: TGTGCCAGCTCACCCCTGACCGCGGACACTGAAGCTTTCTTT.

In this sample, this clone turned up once. The chain joins TRBV28 to TRBJ2-5; TRBD1 might be the D (6 bases). V was cut by 6 bases and J by 5 bases, with 16 bases left in between. CDR3 size: 14 residues. Germline V gene sequence: CDR1 MDHEN, CDR2 SYDVKM. The CDR3 is CASSQTGSGETQYF. The DNA of the CDR3 is TGTGCCAGCAGCCAGACAGGATCCGGGGAGACCCAGTACTTC.

This clone appeared a single time. The junction and the germline gene differ at one end; a read error may be behind it. This chain uses TRBV28 with TRBJ2-2; the D gene is possibly TRBD2 (5 bases). This CDR3 contains 14 residues. CDR1 and CDR2 from the germline V gene are MDHEN and SYDVKM. CDR3 sequence (DNA): TGTGCCAGCAGTTTCAGGCGGTACACCGGGGAGCTATTTTTT. It specifies CASSFRRYTGELFF.

The chain couples TRBV7-2 to TRBJ1-2, with D maybe TRBD1 (6 bases). V lost 1 base and J 4 bases, leaving 13 bases between the germline ends. The germline V gene has CDR1 SGHTA and CDR2 FQGNSA. The CDR3 has 15 residues. CDR3: CASSLGRGPTYGYTF. The CDR3 bases are TGTGCCAGCAGCTTAGGCAGGGGACCTACCTATGGCTACACCTTC.

In its sample, this clone was seen a few times. This sequence joins TRBV6-5 and TRBJ1-1; D is unresolved. The CDR3 has 13 residues. The ends were cut back, 7 bases at V and 0 bases at J, with 9 bases in the middle. Germline V gene data show CDR1 as MNHEY and CDR2 as SVGAGI. Here the CDR3 DNA reads TGTGCCAGCAAAGCGACGGTGAACACTGAAGCTTTCTTT. This gives the protein CASKATVNTEAFF.

This chain links TRBV28 with TRBJ1-4; tentative D call: TRBD1 (5 bases). CDR3 size: 17 residues. V lost 7 bases to trimming and J lost 3 bases, with 21 bases between them. Per the germline V gene, CDR1 is MDHEN and CDR2 is SYDVKM. CDR3 nucleotide sequence: TGTGCCAGCAACCCCGGGACTTTTCAAAAGGCTAATGAAAAACTGTTTTTT. As protein: CASNPGTFQKANEKLFF.

The chain employs TRBV2 and TRBJ1-6, with D possibly being TRBD1 (5 bases). Germline values: CDR1 SNHLY, CDR2 FYNNEI. The CDR3 loop spans 14 amino acids. The V end was cut by 2 bases, the J end by 9 bases, with 11 bases between. CDR3 sequence reads: CASSEKGPRSPLHF. CDR3 coding DNA: TGTGCCAGCAGTGAAAAGGGGCCTCGTTCACCCCTCCACTTT.

This clone was observed once. Here the CDR3 reads CASSQHVPGQGTNEKLFF. The CDR3 DNA reads as TGCGCCAGCAGCCAACATGTCCCGGGACAGGGAACTAATGAAAAACTGTTTTTT. The chain couples TRBV4-3 to TRBJ1-4; 9 bases line up with TRBD1. This CDR3 contains 18 residues. CDR1 is LGHNA and CDR2 is YSLEER in the germline V gene. J was trimmed by 1 base and V by 2 bases; bases with no gene match: 8.

The chain joins TRBV11-3 to TRBJ1-3, with TRBD1 as a possible D gene (6 bases). With 4 bases removed from V and 0 bases from J, the gap between germline ends came to 7 bases. Per the germline V gene, CDR1 is SGHNT and CDR2 is YENEEA. The CDR3 totals 14 residues. The CDR3, as DNA: TGTGCCAGCAGCTCGGACAGCTCTGGAAACACCATATATTTT. This codes for CASSSDSSGNTIYF.

V and J are TRBV6-5 and TRBJ2-3, with D hard to call. Germline V gene sequence: CDR1 MNHEY, CDR2 SVGAGI. V was shortened by 7 bases and J by 2 bases, with 13 bases between the two germline ends. The CDR3 loop spans 14 amino acids. The CDR3: CASTWSRDTDTQYF. DNA of the CDR3: TGTGCCAGCACCTGGAGTAGAGACACAGATACGCAGTATTTT.

The chain employs TRBV6-1 and TRBJ2-5, with a tentative D call TRBD2 (5 bases). Trimming pared 0 bases from V and 4 bases from J, leaving 12 bases between. Germline CDR1 MNHNS, CDR2 SASEGT. The CDR3 runs to 15 residues. In DNA, the CDR3 is TGTGCCAGCAGTGAAGCATGGGGAAGCGGAGAGACCCAGTACTTC. It yields the protein CASSEAWGSGETQYF.

The V and J genes are TRBV7-2 and TRBJ2-5, with TRBD1 as a possible D gene (6 bases). V shed 0 bases and J shed 5 bases, with 13 bases lying between them. The CDR3 runs 15 residues. Germline-derived CDR1 and CDR2 are SGHTA and FQGNSA. Written as DNA, the CDR3 is TGTGCCAGCAGCTTAGCGGGACACCCGAGGGAGACCCAGTACTTC. Its translation: CASSLAGHPRETQYF.

This clone was counted between two and nine times. The chain is built from TRBV7-2 and TRBJ2-5; 7 bases align to TRBD2. Germline loops: CDR1 SGHTA, CDR2 FQGNSA. The CDR3 runs to 14 residues. V was clipped by 5 bases and J by 1 base; unmatched bases: 4. The CDR3 bases are TGTGCCAGCAGCGCGACTAGCCTCCAAGAGACCCAGTACTTC. Encoded protein: CASSATSLQETQYF.

The chain uses TRBV4-2 and TRBJ1-1; D is ambiguous. Germline assignment: CDR1 LGHNA and CDR2 YNFKEQ. Trimming removed 4 bases at V and 4 bases at J, with 13 bases between. The CDR3 has 14 residues. This chain's CDR3 is CASSLPGQTTEAFF. DNA of the CDR3: TGTGCCAGCAGCCTCCCGGGTCAGACCACTGAAGCTTTCTTT.

V is TRBV4-2 and J is TRBJ2-1; 8 bases fit TRBD2. With 1 base clipped from V and 5 bases from J, the junction kept 4 bases outside the gene matches. The germline gives CDR1 LGHNA, CDR2 YNFKEQ. This CDR3 has 15 residues. The CDR3 reads CASSQAGTRDNEQFF. The CDR3, as DNA: TGTGCCAGCAGCCAAGCAGGGACTAGAGACAATGAGCAGTTCTTC.

The chain is built from TRBV4-3 and TRBJ1-2, with D possibly TRBD1 on 5 matching bases. With 6 bases removed from V and 2 bases from J, the gap between germline ends came to 10 bases. Germline CDR1 reads LGHNA; CDR2 reads YSLEER. The CDR3 spans 13 residues. CDR3 amino acids: CASSHDRNYGYTF. The CDR3 DNA reads as TGCGCCAGCAGTCACGACAGAAACTATGGCTACACCTTC.

The chain uses TRBV7-6 and TRBJ1-2; no clear D gene. Germline CDR1 reads SGHVS; CDR2 reads FNYEAQ. V shed 5 bases and J shed 8 bases, with 15 bases lying between them. This CDR3 has 13 amino acids. The CDR3: CASSLREQRGYTF. The CDR3, as DNA: TGTGCCAGCAGCCTCCGGGAGCAACGGGGCTACACCTTC.